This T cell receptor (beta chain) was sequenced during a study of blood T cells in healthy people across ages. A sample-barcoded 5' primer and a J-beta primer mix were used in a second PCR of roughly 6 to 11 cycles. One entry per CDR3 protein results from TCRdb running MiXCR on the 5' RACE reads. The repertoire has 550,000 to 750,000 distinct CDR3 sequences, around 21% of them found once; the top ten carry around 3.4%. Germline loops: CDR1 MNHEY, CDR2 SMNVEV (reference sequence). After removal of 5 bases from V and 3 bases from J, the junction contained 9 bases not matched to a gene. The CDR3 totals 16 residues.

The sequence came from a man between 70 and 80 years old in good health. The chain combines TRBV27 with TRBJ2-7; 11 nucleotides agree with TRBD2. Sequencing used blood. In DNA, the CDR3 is TGTGCCAGCAGTGAAGCTAGCGGGAGGAGAGTCTACGAGCAGTACTTC. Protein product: CASSEASGRRVYEQYF.